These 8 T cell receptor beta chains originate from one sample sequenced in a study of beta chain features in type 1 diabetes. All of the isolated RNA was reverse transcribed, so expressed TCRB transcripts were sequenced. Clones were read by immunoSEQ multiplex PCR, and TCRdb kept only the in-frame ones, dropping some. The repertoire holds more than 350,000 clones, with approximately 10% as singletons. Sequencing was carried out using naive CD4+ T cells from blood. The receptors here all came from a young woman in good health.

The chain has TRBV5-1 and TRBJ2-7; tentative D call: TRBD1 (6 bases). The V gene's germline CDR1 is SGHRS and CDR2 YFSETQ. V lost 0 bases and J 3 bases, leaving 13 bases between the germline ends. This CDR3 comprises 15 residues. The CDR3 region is CASSLERTDHYEQYF. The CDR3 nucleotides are TGCGCCAGCAGCTTGGAGAGGACAGATCACTACGAGCAGTACTTC.

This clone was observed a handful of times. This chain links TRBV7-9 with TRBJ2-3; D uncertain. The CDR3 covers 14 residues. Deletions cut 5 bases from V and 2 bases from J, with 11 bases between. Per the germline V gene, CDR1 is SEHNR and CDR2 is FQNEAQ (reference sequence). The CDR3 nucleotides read TGTGCCAGCAGCCGGACCCTCTCCACAGATACGCAGTATTTT. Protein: CASSRTLSTDTQYF.

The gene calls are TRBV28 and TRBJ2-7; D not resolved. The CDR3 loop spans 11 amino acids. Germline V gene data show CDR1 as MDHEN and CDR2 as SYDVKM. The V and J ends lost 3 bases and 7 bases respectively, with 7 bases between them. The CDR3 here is CASSLGFEQYV. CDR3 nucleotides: TGTGCCAGCAGTTTGGGGTTTGAGCAGTACGTC.

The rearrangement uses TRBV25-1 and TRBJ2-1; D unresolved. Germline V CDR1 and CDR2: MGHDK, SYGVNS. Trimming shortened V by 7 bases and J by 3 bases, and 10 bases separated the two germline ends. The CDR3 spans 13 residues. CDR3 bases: TGTGCCAGCACTGGGTGGGGCTACAATGAGCAGTTCTTC. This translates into CASTGWGYNEQFF.

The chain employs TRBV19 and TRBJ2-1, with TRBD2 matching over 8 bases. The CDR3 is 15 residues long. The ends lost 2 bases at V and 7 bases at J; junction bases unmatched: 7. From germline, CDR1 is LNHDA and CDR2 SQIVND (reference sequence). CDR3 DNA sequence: TGTGCCAGTAGTATACCCCCGGGAGGGCCTAATGAGCAGTTCTTC. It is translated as CASSIPPGGPNEQFF.

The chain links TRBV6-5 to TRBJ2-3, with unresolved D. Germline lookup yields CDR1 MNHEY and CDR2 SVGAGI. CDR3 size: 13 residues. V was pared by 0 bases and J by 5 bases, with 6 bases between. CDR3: CASSYSILDTQYF. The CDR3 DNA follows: TGTGCCAGCAGTTACTCGATTTTAGATACGCAGTATTTT.

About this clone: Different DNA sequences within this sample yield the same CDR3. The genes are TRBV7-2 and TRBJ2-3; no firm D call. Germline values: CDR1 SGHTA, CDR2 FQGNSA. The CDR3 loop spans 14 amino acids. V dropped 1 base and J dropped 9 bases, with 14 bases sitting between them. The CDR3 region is CASSLDSGFSTQYF. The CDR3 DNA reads TGTGCCAGCAGCTTAGACTCGGGTTTCAGCACGCAGTATTTT.

The CDR3 is CASSPGVSYNEQFF. For the CDR3, the DNA is TGTGCCAGCTCACCGGGTGTCTCCTACAATGAGCAGTTCTTC. The V gene is TRBV18, the J gene TRBJ2-1; D gene uncertain. V was trimmed by 3 bases and J by 0 bases, leaving 6 bases between them. The CDR3 has 14 amino acids. In germline, CDR1 is KGHSH, CDR2 LQKENI. Variable domain in full (rest from reference TRBV18 and TRBJ2-1): NAGVMQNPRHLVRRRGQEARLRCSPMKGHSHVYWYRQLPEEGLKFMVYLQKENIIDESGMPKERFSAEFPKEGPSILRIQQVVRGDSAAYFCASSPGVSYNEQFFGPGTRLTVL.